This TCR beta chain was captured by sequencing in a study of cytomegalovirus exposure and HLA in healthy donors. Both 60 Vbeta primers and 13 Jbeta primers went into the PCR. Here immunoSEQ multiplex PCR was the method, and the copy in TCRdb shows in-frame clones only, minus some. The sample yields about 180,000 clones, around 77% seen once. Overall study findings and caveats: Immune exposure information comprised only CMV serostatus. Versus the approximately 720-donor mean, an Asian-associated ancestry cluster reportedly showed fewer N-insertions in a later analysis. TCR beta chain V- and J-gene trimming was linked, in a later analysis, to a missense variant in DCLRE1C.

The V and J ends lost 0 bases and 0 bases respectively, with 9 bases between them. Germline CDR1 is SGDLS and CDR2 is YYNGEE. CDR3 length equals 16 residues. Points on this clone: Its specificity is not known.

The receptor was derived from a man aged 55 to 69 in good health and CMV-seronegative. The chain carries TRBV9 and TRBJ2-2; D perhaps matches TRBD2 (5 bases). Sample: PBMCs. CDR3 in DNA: TGTGCCAGCAGCGTAGCACTAGTGTCGAACACCGGGGAGCTGTTTTTT. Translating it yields CASSVALVSNTGELFF.